Shown below are 22 T cell receptor beta chains from a single sample sequenced in a study of blood T cell repertoires in COVID-19. Clones were sequenced by immunoSEQ multiplex PCR, and TCRdb holds only the in-frame ones, with some missing. The sample yields roughly 100,000 clones, over 70% seen once. Sample: peripheral blood. These receptors all stem from a man older than 75 with active or convalescent COVID-19.

The rearrangement uses TRBV19 and TRBJ2-4; the match to TRBD2 covers 7 bases. Germline V gene lookup returns CDR1 LNHDA and CDR2 SQIVND (reference sequence). This CDR3 spans 15 amino acids. Unmatched junction bases numbered 6, after V lost 1 base and J lost 6 bases. DNA for the CDR3: TGTGCCAGTAGTATAGGGGAGGGGCCTGGAAACATTCAGTACTTC. Translating it yields CASSIGEGPGNIQYF.

The V gene is TRBV5-4, the J gene TRBJ1-5; D may be TRBD1 (6 bases). V was clipped by 4 bases and J by 7 bases, with 21 bases between them. Germline V CDR1 and CDR2: SGHNT, YYREEE (reference sequence). The CDR3 loop spans 16 amino acids. CDR3 DNA sequence: TGTGCCAGCAGCGTCTCGGACGGGGGGCCAGGGCAGCCCCAGCATTTT. This encodes CASSVSDGGPGQPQHF.

The genes are TRBV9 and TRBJ2-7, with 7 bases matching TRBD2. Trimming removed 3 bases from V and 0 bases from J; junction bases left unmatched: 3. This CDR3 has 14 amino acids. The V gene's germline CDR1 is SGDLS and CDR2 YYNGEE. This chain's CDR3 is CASSARTSSYEQYF. CDR3 coding DNA: TGTGCCAGCAGCGCCCGGACTAGCTCCTACGAGCAGTACTTC. The variable domain in full, with the rest retrieved from reference TRBV9 and TRBJ2-7, is DSGVTQTPKHLITATGQRVTLRCSPRSGDLSVYWYQQSLDQGLQFLIQYYNGEERAKGNILERFSAQQFPDLHSELNLSSLELGDSALYFCASSARTSSYEQYFGPGTRLTVT.

CDR3 protein: CASSESLAPINEQFF. As DNA, the CDR3 is TGCGCCAGCAGTGAGTCGCTAGCTCCGATCAATGAGCAGTTCTTC. The chain carries TRBV10-1 and TRBJ2-1, with D possibly being TRBD2 (5 bases). The CDR3 totals 15 residues. CDR1 and CDR2 (germline): WNHNN, SYGVQD (reference sequence). Trimming left V 0 bases short and J 6 bases short, with 12 bases between.

V and J are TRBV12-5 and TRBJ1-1; TRBD1 matches 7 bases. This CDR3 comprises 12 residues. Germline CDR1 reads LGHNT; CDR2 reads FRNRAP. Trimming at V came to 8 bases and at J to 2 bases, leaving 2 bases not matched to a gene. CDR3 amino acids: CASRGLNTEAFF. Here the CDR3 DNA reads TGTGCTAGTAGGGGGCTCAACACTGAAGCTTTCTTT. Together with reference TRBV12-5 and TRBJ1-1, the CDR3 gives the full variable domain: DARVTQTPRHKVTEMGQEVTMRCQPILGHNTVFWYRQTMMQGLELLAYFRNRAPLDDSGMPKDRFSAEMPDATLATLKIQPSEPRDSAVYFCASRGLNTEAFFGQGTRLTVV.

The chain recombines TRBV5-4 with TRBJ1-2, with D perhaps matching TRBD1 (5 bases). The CDR3 loop spans 14 amino acids. In germline, CDR1 is SGHNT, CDR2 YYREEE (reference sequence). The CDR3 DNA follows: TGTGCACTGGGGCCGGGCCCGGCTAACTATGGCTACACCTTC. This encodes CALGPGPANYGYTF.

The V gene is TRBV7-2, the J gene TRBJ1-4; maybe TRBD1 (5 bases). The CDR3 loop spans 13 amino acids. Germline CDR1 is SGHTA and CDR2 is FQGNSA. Trimming left V 2 bases short and J 7 bases short, with 8 bases between. The CDR3 region is CASSLSGGEKLFF. CDR3 nucleotide sequence: TGTGCCAGCAGCTTATCGGGGGGTGAAAAACTGTTTTTT.

The chain uses TRBV9 and TRBJ2-7; D is perhaps TRBD2 (6 bases). This CDR3 region has 15 residues. V was trimmed by 0 bases and J by 0 bases, leaving 10 bases between them. Germline V gives CDR1 SGDLS, CDR2 YYNGEE. The CDR3 loop is CASSVGGASSYEQYF. The DNA for the CDR3 is TGTGCCAGCAGCGTAGGCGGGGCCAGCTCCTACGAGCAGTACTTC. The full variable domain, rest sourced from reference TRBV9 and TRBJ2-7, is DSGVTQTPKHLITATGQRVTLRCSPRSGDLSVYWYQQSLDQGLQFLIQYYNGEERAKGNILERFSAQQFPDLHSELNLSSLELGDSALYFCASSVGGASSYEQYFGPGTRLTVT.

The V call is TRBV4-3, the J call TRBJ1-1, with D perhaps TRBD1 (6 bases). Germline V gives CDR1 LGHNA, CDR2 YSLEER. The CDR3 is 14 residues long. V was cut by 4 bases and J by 1 base, with 10 bases left in between. The CDR3 nucleotides are TGCGCCAGCAGCCCCAACAGGGCGAACACTGAAGCTTTCTTT. Translation: CASSPNRANTEAFF.

V gene TRBV2 combines with J gene TRBJ1-5, with 9 nucleotides matching TRBD1. V trimming: 6 bases; J trimming: 7 bases; junction bases outside the gene matches: 4. The CDR3 length is 13 residues. Germline CDR1 and CDR2: SNHLY and FYNNEI. The CDR3 is CASRGQGRQPQHF. Written as DNA, the CDR3 is TGTGCCAGCAGGGGACAGGGCCGACAGCCCCAGCATTTT.

The chain has TRBV10-2 and TRBJ1-6; 7 bases agree with TRBD1. CDR3 size: 14 residues. Germline V gene sequence: CDR1 WSHSY, CDR2 SAAADI. The ends lost 6 bases at V and 7 bases at J; junction bases unmatched: 6. CDR3: CASSETGVNSPLHF. DNA of the CDR3: TGCGCCAGCAGCGAAACAGGGGTAAATTCACCCCTCCACTTT.

The gene calls are TRBV11-3 and TRBJ2-1; D gene unclear. Trimming shortened V by 5 bases and J by 8 bases, and 13 bases separated the two germline ends. The CDR3 has 13 residues. Germline V lookup: CDR1 SGHNT, CDR2 YENEEA. CDR3 loop: CASSKNNGDEQFF. CDR3 nucleotides: TGTGCCAGCAGCAAAAATAATGGAGATGAGCAGTTCTTC. Using reference TRBV11-3 and TRBJ2-1 for the parts outside the CDR3, the full variable domain is EAGVVQSPRYKIIEKKQPVAFWCNPISGHNTLYWYLQNLGQGPELLIRYENEEAVDDSQLPKDRFSAERLKGVDSTLKIQPAELGDSAVYLCASSKNNGDEQFFGPGTRLTVL.

The chain employs TRBV9 and TRBJ1-5, with 7 bases matching TRBD1. The length of the CDR3 is 14 residues. Germline lookup yields CDR1 SGDLS and CDR2 YYNGEE. With 4 bases clipped from V and 6 bases from J, the junction kept 7 bases outside the gene matches. CDR3 sequence (DNA): TGTGCCAGCAGCCTCGGACAGGAGGGTCAGCCCCAGCATTTT. Translation gives CASSLGQEGQPQHF.

The V call is TRBV5-1, the J call TRBJ1-5, with D maybe TRBD1 (5 bases). Germline values: CDR1 SGHRS, CDR2 YFSETQ. The CDR3 is made up of 16 amino acids. V was trimmed by 0 bases and J by 3 bases, leaving 13 bases between them. The CDR3 loop is CASSLAGGRDNQPQHF. DNA for the CDR3: TGCGCCAGCAGCTTGGCGGGGGGACGGGACAATCAGCCCCAGCATTTT. The full variable domain, its missing parts supplied by reference TRBV5-1 and TRBJ1-5, is KAGVTQTPRYLIKTRGQQVTLSCSPISGHRSVSWYQQTPGQGLQFLFEYFSETQRNKGNFPGRFSGRQFSNSRSEMNVSTLELGDSALYLCASSLAGGRDNQPQHFGDGTRLSIL.

This chain's CDR3 is CASSLSRGQGFGYTF. CDR3 in DNA: TGTGCCAGCAGTTTATCTCGAGGACAGGGATTTGGCTACACCTTC. The V gene is TRBV28, the J gene TRBJ1-2; 8 bases map to TRBD1. With 1 base clipped from V and 7 bases from J, the junction kept 8 bases outside the gene matches. Germline V gene lookup returns CDR1 MDHEN and CDR2 SYDVKM. There are 15 residues in the CDR3.

V gene TRBV5-1 combines with J gene TRBJ1-6; D remains ambiguous. Trimming removed 1 base at V and 8 bases at J, with 7 bases between. This CDR3 is built from 13 residues. Germline-derived CDR1 and CDR2 are SGHRS and YFSETQ. Here the CDR3 reads CASSLTQDSPLHF. Here the CDR3 DNA reads TGCGCCAGCAGCTTGACCCAGGATTCACCCCTCCACTTT.

The chain links TRBV9 to TRBJ1-2; a weak D match, TRBD1 (5 bases). Between the trimmed V and J ends, which lost 4 bases and 5 bases, there was a span of 21 bases. Germline CDR1 is SGDLS and CDR2 is YYNGEE. This CDR3 spans 16 amino acids. CDR3 DNA: TGTGCCAGCAGCATATCCGAGACAGTCACTCCTTATGGCTACACCTTC. Translated, it gives CASSISETVTPYGYTF.

CDR3 bases: TGCGCCAGCAGCTGGGACAGCCAGTACAATGAGCAGTTCTTC. Protein: CASSWDSQYNEQFF. The V gene is TRBV5-1, the J gene TRBJ2-1; 7 nucleotides match TRBD1. The trim removed 3 bases at V and 4 bases at J, leaving 4 bases unmatched. Looked up from germline, CDR1 is SGHRS and CDR2 is YFSETQ. This CDR3 contains 14 residues.

The CDR3: CASSLGGGETQYF. The CDR3 coding sequence is TGTGCCAGCAGTTTAGGTGGGGGGGAGACCCAGTACTTC. The chain recombines TRBV12-3 or TRBV12-4 with TRBJ2-5, with D perhaps TRBD2 (6 bases). Trimming took 1 base from V and 5 from J, leaving 8 bases between them. This CDR3 region has 13 residues.

The chain has TRBV6-5 and TRBJ1-5; a weak D match, TRBD1 (6 bases). The length of the CDR3 is 12 residues. V shed 6 bases and J shed 6 bases, with 9 bases lying between them. The germline V gene has CDR1 MNHEY and CDR2 SVGAGI. CDR3: CASRTGFQPQHF. The DNA for the CDR3 is TGTGCCAGCAGAACAGGGTTTCAGCCCCAGCATTTT.

The gene calls are TRBV19 and TRBJ1-6, with a tentative D call TRBD1 (6 bases). Trimming removed 5 bases from V and 7 bases from J, with 18 bases in between. Germline-derived CDR1 and CDR2 are LNHDA and SQIVND (reference sequence). The CDR3 runs 16 residues. CDR3 coding DNA: TGTGCCAGTAGTCCAGTTGGGGGGGCTCGGAATTCACCCCTCCACTTT. Amino acids: CASSPVGGARNSPLHF.

This chain uses TRBV5-4 with TRBJ2-2; 8 nucleotides line up with TRBD2. The CDR3 loop spans 15 amino acids. J lost 5 bases, V lost 2 bases, and 5 bases had no gene match. Germline loops: CDR1 SGHNT, CDR2 YYREEE (reference sequence). CDR3: CASSFLRGETGELFF. CDR3 in DNA: TGTGCCAGCAGCTTTTTGCGGGGGGAGACCGGGGAGCTGTTTTTT.